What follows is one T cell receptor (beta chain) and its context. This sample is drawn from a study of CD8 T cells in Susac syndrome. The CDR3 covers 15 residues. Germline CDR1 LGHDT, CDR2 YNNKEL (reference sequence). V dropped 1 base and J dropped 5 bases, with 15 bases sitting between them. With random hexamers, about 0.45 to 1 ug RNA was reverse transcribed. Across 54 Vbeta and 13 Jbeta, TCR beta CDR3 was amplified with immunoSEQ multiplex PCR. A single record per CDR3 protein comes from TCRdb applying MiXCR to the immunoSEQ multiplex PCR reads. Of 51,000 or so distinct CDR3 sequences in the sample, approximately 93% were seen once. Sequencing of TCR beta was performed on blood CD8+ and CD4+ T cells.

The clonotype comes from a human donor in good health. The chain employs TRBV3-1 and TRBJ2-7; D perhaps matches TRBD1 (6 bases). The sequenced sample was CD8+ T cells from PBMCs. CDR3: CASSQVSRGSHEQYF. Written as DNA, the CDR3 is TGTGCCAGCAGCCAAGTGTCCAGGGGAAGCCACGAGCAGTACTTC.